Below are 10 T cell receptor beta chains sequenced from a single sample in a study of T cell responses to AZD1222 COVID-19 vaccine. Measured with immunoSEQ multiplex PCR; TCRdb has only the in-frame clones, and not every one. Of over 100,000 clones in the sample, 87% are singletons; the top ten hold 5.2%. The source material was peripheral blood, sampled on day 0 of AZD1222 vaccination. Every receptor here comes from an adult in good health.

The V call is TRBV7-2, the J call TRBJ2-6; the match to TRBD1 covers 10 bases. This CDR3 comprises 18 residues. Trimming at V came to 5 bases and at J to 5 bases, leaving 12 bases not matched to a gene. Looked up from germline, CDR1 is SGHTA and CDR2 is FQGNSA. In DNA, the CDR3 is TGTGCCAGCAGCCATAGACAGGGGGCGTTCCCTTGGGCCAACGTCCTGACTTTC. As protein: CASSHRQGAFPWANVLTF.

V gene TRBV10-3 combines with J gene TRBJ1-1; weak D call: TRBD1 (5 bases). The germline V gene encodes CDR1 ENHRY and CDR2 SYGVKD. This CDR3 region has 12 residues. The V end was cut by 4 bases, the J end by 9 bases, with 12 bases between. This CDR3 reads CAISVGEGQAFF. The CDR3 bases are TGTGCCATCAGTGTAGGGGAGGGTCAAGCTTTCTTT.

This clone has a handful of counts. The chain links TRBV5-4 to TRBJ1-1; possibly TRBD1 for D (6 bases). CDR1 is SGHNT and CDR2 is YYREEE in the germline V gene (reference sequence). V was trimmed by 2 bases and J by 11 bases, leaving 13 bases between them. The CDR3 has 12 residues. CDR3 loop: CASSFEQGRAFF. The CDR3, as DNA: TGTGCCAGCAGCTTCGAACAGGGAAGGGCTTTCTTT.

This clone was seen a single time. V gene TRBV12-3 or TRBV12-4 combines with J gene TRBJ2-7; TRBD1 aligns across 7 bases. V lost 7 bases, J lost 5 bases, and 8 bases stayed unmatched. The CDR3 sequence is 13 residues long. DNA of the CDR3: TGTGCCAGCACTTTGACAGGGTCTGACGAGCAGTACTTC. This encodes CASTLTGSDEQYF.

This CDR3 is CASRQYGPGDYTEAFF. As DNA, the CDR3 is TGTGCCAGCAGACAATATGGGCCTGGGGACTACACTGAAGCTTTCTTT. The rearrangement joins TRBV27 to TRBJ1-1; TRBD1 is a possible D gene (5 bases). Germline values: CDR1 MNHEY, CDR2 SMNVEV (reference sequence). V was clipped by 6 bases and J by 3 bases, with 20 bases between them. CDR3 length equals 16 residues.

V usage is TRBV15 and J usage is TRBJ2-7, with D maybe TRBD1 (6 bases). There are 15 residues in the CDR3. The germline V gene encodes CDR1 LNHNV and CDR2 YYDKDF (reference sequence). V shed 6 bases and J shed 2 bases, with 17 bases lying between them. In DNA, the CDR3 is TGTGCCACCAGTCCCCGGACAGTTCCAACCTACGAGCAGTACTTC. This gives the protein CATSPRTVPTYEQYF.

The CDR3: CASSYLSGTSYEQYF. CDR3 nucleotide sequence: TGTGCCAGCAGTTACTTATCTGGAACCTCCTACGAGCAGTACTTC. J is TRBJ2-7 and V is TRBV6-2 or TRBV6-3; unclear D gene. Looked up from germline, CDR1 is MNHEY and CDR2 is SVGEGT. V was clipped by 1 base and J by 0 bases, with 10 bases between them. The CDR3 covers 15 residues.

The rearrangement joins TRBV27 to TRBJ2-1; no definite D call. Trimming shortened V by 4 bases and J by 4 bases, and 5 bases separated the two germline ends. From germline, CDR1 is MNHEY and CDR2 SMNVEV (reference sequence). There are 12 residues in the CDR3. CDR3 loop: CASSSDYNEQFF. For the CDR3, the DNA is TGTGCCAGCAGTTCGGATTACAATGAGCAGTTCTTC.

V and J are TRBV29-1 and TRBJ1-3, with D perhaps TRBD1 (6 bases). Trimming cost V 4 bases and J 5 bases, with 9 bases left between them. Germline V gives CDR1 SQVTM, CDR2 ANQGSEA. The CDR3 is 12 residues long. CDR3 nucleotides: TGCAGCGTTGTGACAGGCCGAAACACCATATATTTT. Its translation: CSVVTGRNTIYF.

This chain links TRBV27 with TRBJ1-1; D possibly corresponds to TRBD1 (5 bases). This CDR3 region has 13 residues. V was pared by 2 bases and J by 7 bases, with 11 bases between. Germline V lookup: CDR1 MNHEY, CDR2 SMNVEV (reference sequence). The CDR3 spells CASSLRDGNEAFF. The CDR3 DNA is TGTGCCAGCAGTTTACGGGACGGCAATGAAGCTTTCTTT.